In its sample, the clone carrying this T cell receptor beta chain ranks as medium-sized. Its antigen is undetermined. Time point in this sample: persistent/refractory GD, antithyroid drugs over 5 years with positive TRAb. TCR sequences were obtained from RNA taken from PBMCs. This CDR3 comprises 16 residues. The germline V gene has CDR1 SNHLY and CDR2 FYNNEI. The V and J ends lost 3 bases and 0 bases, in that order; junction bases with no gene match: 5. This entry belongs to a study of regulatory T cells in long-lasting Graves disease. Study-wide background: Positivity for TSH receptor antibodies plus over 5 years of antithyroid drugs meant persistent Graves' disease.

Sequencing libraries for TCR beta were prepared with iRepertoire HTBI primers and Arm-PCR of CDR3 regions. TCRdb called the multiplex PCR reads again in MiXCR, with one record for every CDR3 protein. The sample has roughly 400,000 distinct CDR3 sequences, around 20% seen once; the top ten hold more than 13%. Study findings and constraints: Study of thyroid tissue was not done, with only peripheral blood studied. TRBV28, TRBJ1-2 and TRBJ2-5 emerged as the favored segments in persistent disease.

The source of this sequence is a female donor with Graves disease. The chain employs TRBV2 and TRBJ2-7; 10 nucleotides align to TRBD2. The sequencing here drew on peripheral blood mononuclear cells (PBMCs), taken when the disease was refractory, from a patient treated with antithyroid drugs. The CDR3 DNA follows: TGTGCCAGCAGTGAGGGGACTAGCGCAAACTCCTACGAGCAGTACTTC. This translates into CASSEGTSANSYEQYF.